Included here is one T cell receptor beta chain sequence, with context. Its antigen is undetermined. This sample stems from a study of T cell responses to AZD1222 COVID-19 vaccine. At the level of the study: Analyses pooled second doses at about 4 or about 12 weeks.

Study observations and caveats: White British people made up most donors, females outnumbered males, and clonal diversity was possibly underestimated.

The protocol was immunoSEQ multiplex PCR, while the TCRdb copy is restricted to in-frame clones and leaves out a portion. Among about 110,000 clones, more than 85% were seen once, and the ten largest hold around 1.2%. The CDR3 spans 14 residues. Germline assignment: CDR1 SGHTA and CDR2 FQGNSA. V was cut by 4 bases and J by 3 bases, with 12 bases left in between. The rearrangement uses TRBV7-2 and TRBJ1-1, with D possibly matching TRBD1 (6 bases). This sequence originates from an adult in good health. The starting material was peripheral blood, obtained on day 0 of AZD1222 vaccination. In nucleotides, the CDR3 is TGTGCCAGCAGCTCCCCCACAGGGTACACTGAAGCTTTCTTT. Protein product: CASSSPTGYTEAFF. The full variable domain, completed using reference TRBV7-2 and TRBJ1-1, is GAGVSQSPSNKVTEKGKDVELRCDPISGHTALYWYRQSLGQGLEFLIYFQGNSAPDKSGLPSDRFSAERTGGSVSTLTIQRTQQEDSAVYLCASSSPTGYTEAFFGQGTRLTVV.